This TCR beta chain was identified in a study of T cell repertoires in cytomegalovirus infection. Study-level information: Matching HLA type and CMV infection were both indicated by public TCR beta signatures.

Findings of the study overall: Accumulated public TCR beta family frequency recognized individuals carrying CMV together with the relevant HLA. HLA-C-restricted TCR beta clonotypes specific for CMV led the ex vivo response.

V was clipped by 3 bases and J by 4 bases, with 12 bases between them. CDR3 length equals 15 residues. Germline lookup yields CDR1 SGHAT and CDR2 FQNNGV. TCRdb analysed the reads with MiXCR anew, one entry per CDR3 protein. The sample shows more than 85,000 distinct CDR3 sequences, less than 25% of them seen only once. This clonotype was seen more than once but under ten times. Antigen specificity is unknown. The chain carries TRBV11-2 and TRBJ2-2; D may correspond to TRBD1 or TRBD2 (6 bases each). Sample: CD8+ T cells from PBMCs. The clonotype originates from a human donor in good health (CMV status not recorded). Some clones in this sample may be carry-over from other donors' samples. This chain's CDR3 is CASSFVGGSTGELFF. CDR3 bases: TGTGCCAGCAGCTTCGTAGGGGGGTCCACCGGGGAGCTGTTTTTT.